This record covers a single T cell receptor (beta chain). What it recognizes is unknown. This record belongs to a study of blood T cells in healthy people across ages. A second about 6 to 12 cycle PCR used barcoded and J-beta primers. A tag from a template-switch adaptor with 12 random nucleotides marked each cDNA molecule. From the 5' RACE reads, TCRdb called clonotypes with MiXCR, one entry per CDR3 protein. The sample lists around 1.5 million distinct CDR3 sequences, roughly 64% occurring once. CDR3 length: 15 residues. Trimming removed 1 base from V and 4 bases from J, with 8 bases in between. CDR1 and CDR2 (germline): MGHRA, YSYEKL. General study results and limits: Underestimates were what the diversity estimates from one million T cells were considered to be. A conclusive naive versus antigen-experienced comparison was prevented by the unsorted PBMCs. TCR beta diversity correlated strongly with naive T cell percentage.

Sequencing used blood. The source is a young man in good health. The chain has TRBV4-1 and TRBJ2-6; D is uncertain. The CDR3, as DNA: TGCGCCAGCAGCCAAGCGCTAGGAGGGGCCAACGTCCTGACTTTC. Translation: CASSQALGGANVLTF.